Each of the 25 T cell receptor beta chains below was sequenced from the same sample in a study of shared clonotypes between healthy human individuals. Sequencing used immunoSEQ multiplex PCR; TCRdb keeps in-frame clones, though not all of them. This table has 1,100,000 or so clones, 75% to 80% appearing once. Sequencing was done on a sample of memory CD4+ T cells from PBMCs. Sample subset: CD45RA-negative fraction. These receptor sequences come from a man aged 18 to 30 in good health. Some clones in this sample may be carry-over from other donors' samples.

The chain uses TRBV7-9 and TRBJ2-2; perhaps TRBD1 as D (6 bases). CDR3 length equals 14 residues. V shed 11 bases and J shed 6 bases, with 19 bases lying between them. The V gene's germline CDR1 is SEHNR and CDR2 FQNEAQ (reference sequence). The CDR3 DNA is TGTGCCGGCCGGGACAAAAAGGTCGCCGGGGAGCTGTTTTTT. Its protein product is CAGRDKKVAGELFF.

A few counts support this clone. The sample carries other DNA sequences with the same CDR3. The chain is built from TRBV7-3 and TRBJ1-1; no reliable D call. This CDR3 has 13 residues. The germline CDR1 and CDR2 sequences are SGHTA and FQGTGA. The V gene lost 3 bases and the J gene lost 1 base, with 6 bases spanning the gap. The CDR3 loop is CASSLTRNTEAFF. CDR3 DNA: TGTGCCAGCAGCTTGACGAGGAACACTGAAGCTTTCTTT.

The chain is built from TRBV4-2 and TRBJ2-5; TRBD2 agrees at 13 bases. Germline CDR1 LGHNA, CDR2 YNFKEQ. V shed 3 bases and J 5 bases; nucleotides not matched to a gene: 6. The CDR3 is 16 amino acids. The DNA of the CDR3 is TGTGCCAGCAGCCACCTCGGACTAGCGGGAGAGGAGACCCAGTACTTC. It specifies CASSHLGLAGEETQYF.

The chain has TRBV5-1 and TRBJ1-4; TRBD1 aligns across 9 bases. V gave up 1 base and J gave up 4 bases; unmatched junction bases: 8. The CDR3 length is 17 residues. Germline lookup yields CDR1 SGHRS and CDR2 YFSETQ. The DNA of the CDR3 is TGCGCCAGCAGCTTGTGGGGACAGGGAGCTGTTAATGAAAAACTGTTTTTT. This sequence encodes CASSLWGQGAVNEKLFF.

This CDR3 is CATALTSGRGETQYF. Written as DNA, the CDR3 is TGTGCCACCGCTCTAACTAGCGGGAGAGGAGAGACCCAGTACTTC. The V and J genes are TRBV19 and TRBJ2-5, with 11 bases aligning to TRBD2. The V gene's germline CDR1 is LNHDA and CDR2 SQIVND (reference sequence). V was clipped by 10 bases and J by 4 bases; unmatched bases: 11. The CDR3 has 15 residues.

The CDR3 sequence: CASSGRGGAGEKLFF. In DNA, the CDR3 is TGTGCCAGCAGCGGGCGAGGGGGAGCGGGTGAAAAACTGTTTTTT. V is TRBV7-8 and J is TRBJ1-4, with D perhaps matching TRBD1 (6 bases). V lost 5 bases and J 7 bases, leaving 17 bases between the germline ends. Germline V lookup: CDR1 SGHVS, CDR2 FQNEAQ. The CDR3 length is 15 residues. Based on the CDR3 plus reference TRBV7-8 and TRBJ1-4, the full variable domain is GAGVSQSPRYKVAKRGQDVALRCDPISGHVSLFWYQQALGQGPEFLTYFQNEAQLDKSGLPSDRFFAERPEGSVSTLKIQRTQQEDSAVYLCASSGRGGAGEKLFFGSGTQLSVL.

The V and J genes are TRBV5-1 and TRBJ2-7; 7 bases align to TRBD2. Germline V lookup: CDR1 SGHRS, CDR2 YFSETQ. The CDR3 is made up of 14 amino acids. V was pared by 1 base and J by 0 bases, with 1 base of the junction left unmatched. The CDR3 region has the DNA TGCGCCAGCAGCTTGTGGGACTACTCCTACGAGCAGTACTTC. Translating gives CASSLWDYSYEQYF.

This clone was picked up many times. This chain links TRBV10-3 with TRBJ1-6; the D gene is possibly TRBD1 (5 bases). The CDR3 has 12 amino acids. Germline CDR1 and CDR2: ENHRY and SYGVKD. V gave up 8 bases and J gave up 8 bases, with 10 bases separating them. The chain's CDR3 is CAIGPGDSPLHF. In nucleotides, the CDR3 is TGTGCCATCGGTCCGGGGGATTCACCCCTCCACTTT.

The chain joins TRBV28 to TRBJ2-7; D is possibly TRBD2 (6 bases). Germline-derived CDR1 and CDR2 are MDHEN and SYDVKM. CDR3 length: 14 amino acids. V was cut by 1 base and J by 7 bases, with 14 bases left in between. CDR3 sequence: CASSLLRAAGEQYF. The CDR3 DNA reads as TGTGCCAGCAGTTTATTGAGGGCCGCGGGGGAGCAGTACTTC.

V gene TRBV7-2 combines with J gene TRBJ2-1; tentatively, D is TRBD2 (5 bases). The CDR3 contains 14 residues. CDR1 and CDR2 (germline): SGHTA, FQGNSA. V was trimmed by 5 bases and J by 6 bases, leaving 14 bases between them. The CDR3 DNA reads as TGTGCCAGCAGCGTAAGCGGATTTCTCAATGAGCAGTTCTTC. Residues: CASSVSGFLNEQFF.

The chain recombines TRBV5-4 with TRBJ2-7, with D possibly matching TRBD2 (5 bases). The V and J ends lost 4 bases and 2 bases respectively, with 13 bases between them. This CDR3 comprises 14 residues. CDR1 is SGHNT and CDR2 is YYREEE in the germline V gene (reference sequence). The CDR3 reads CASSPGVAPYEQYF. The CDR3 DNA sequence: TGTGCCAGCAGCCCCGGGGTTGCGCCCTACGAGCAGTACTTC.

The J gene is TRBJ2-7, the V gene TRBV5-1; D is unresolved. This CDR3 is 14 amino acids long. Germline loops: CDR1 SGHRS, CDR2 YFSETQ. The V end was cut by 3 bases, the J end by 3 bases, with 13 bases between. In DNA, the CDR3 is TGCGCCAGCAGCTCGATAGCTGGGGTCTACGAGCAGTACTTC. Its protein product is CASSSIAGVYEQYF.

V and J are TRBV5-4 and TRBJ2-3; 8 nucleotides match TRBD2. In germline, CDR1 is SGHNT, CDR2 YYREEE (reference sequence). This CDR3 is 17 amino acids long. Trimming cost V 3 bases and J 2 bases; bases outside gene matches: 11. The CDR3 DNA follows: TGTGCCAGCAGCTCCCGTGGTAGCGGGATAATCACAGATACGCAGTATTTT. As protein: CASSSRGSGIITDTQYF.

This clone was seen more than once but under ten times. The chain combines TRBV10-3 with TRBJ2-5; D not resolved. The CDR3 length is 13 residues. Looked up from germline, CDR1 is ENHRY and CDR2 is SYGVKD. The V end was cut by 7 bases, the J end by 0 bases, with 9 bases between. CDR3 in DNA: TGTGCCATCAACTCGAGAAACCAAGAGACCCAGTACTTC. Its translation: CAINSRNQETQYF.

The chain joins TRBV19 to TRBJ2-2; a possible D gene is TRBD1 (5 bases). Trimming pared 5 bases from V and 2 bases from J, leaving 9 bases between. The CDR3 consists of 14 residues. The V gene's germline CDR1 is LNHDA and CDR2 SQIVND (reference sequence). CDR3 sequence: CASSGAANTGELFF. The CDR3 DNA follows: TGTGCCAGTAGTGGGGCGGCAAACACCGGGGAGCTGTTTTTT.

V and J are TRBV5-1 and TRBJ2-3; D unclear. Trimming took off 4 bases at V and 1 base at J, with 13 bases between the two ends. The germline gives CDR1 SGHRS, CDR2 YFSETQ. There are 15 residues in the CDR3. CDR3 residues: CASSVLSPGTDTQYF. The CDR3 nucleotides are TGCGCCAGCAGCGTTCTATCGCCGGGCACAGATACGCAGTATTTT.

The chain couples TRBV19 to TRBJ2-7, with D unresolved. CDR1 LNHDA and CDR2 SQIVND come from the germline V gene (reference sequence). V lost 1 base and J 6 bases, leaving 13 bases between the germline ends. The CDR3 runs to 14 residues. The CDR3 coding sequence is TGTGCCAGTAGTATAGGGACCGATTCCCTCGAGCAGTACTTC. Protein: CASSIGTDSLEQYF.

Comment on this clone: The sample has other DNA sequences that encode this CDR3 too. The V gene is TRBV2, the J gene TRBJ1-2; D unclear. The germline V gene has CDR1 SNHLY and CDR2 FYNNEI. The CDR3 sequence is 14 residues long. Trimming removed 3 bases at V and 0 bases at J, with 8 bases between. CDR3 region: CASSEGRSNYGYTF. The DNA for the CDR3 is TGTGCCAGCAGTGAGGGCCGATCTAACTATGGCTACACCTTC.

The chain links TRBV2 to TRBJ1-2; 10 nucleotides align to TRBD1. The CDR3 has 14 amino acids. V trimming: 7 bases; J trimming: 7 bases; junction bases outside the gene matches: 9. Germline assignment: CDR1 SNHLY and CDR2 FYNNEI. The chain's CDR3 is CASTADRGVSGYTF. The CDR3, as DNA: TGTGCCAGCACCGCGGACAGGGGGGTGAGTGGCTACACCTTC.

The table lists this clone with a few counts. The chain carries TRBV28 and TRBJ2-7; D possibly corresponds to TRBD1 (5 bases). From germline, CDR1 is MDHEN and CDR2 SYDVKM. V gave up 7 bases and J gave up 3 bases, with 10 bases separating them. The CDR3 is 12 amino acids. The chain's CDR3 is CASTDRDYEQYF. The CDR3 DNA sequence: TGTGCCAGCACCGACAGAGACTACGAGCAGTACTTC.

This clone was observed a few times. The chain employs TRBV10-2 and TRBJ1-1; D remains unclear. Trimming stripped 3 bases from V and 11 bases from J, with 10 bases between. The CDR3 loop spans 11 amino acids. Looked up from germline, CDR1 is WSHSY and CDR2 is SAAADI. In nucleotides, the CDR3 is TGCGCCAGCAGTGACTTGGGTGCGGCTTTCTTT. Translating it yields CASSDLGAAFF.

The CDR3 is CASSISTASSGNTIYF. In DNA, the CDR3 is TGTGCCAGTAGTATTTCGACCGCTTCCTCTGGAAACACCATATATTTT. The chain uses TRBV19 and TRBJ1-3, with D uncertain. Germline V lookup: CDR1 LNHDA, CDR2 SQIVND (reference sequence). The V gene lost 3 bases and the J gene lost 0 bases, with 12 bases spanning the gap. The length of the CDR3 is 16 residues.

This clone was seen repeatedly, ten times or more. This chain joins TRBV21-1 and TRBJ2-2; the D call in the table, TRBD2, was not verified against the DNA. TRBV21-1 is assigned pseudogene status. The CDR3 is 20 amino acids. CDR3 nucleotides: TGTGCCAGCAGACCGACGGGGGAGGATAGGGGCTTTTTGGGCACCGGGGAGCTGTTTTTT. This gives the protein CASRPTGEDRGFLGTGELFF.

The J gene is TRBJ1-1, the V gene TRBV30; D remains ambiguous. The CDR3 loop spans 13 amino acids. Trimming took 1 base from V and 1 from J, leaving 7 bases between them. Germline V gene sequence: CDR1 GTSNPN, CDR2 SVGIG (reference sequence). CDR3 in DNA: TGTGCCTGGAGTGCCATAGGGAACACTGAAGCTTTCTTT. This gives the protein CAWSAIGNTEAFF.

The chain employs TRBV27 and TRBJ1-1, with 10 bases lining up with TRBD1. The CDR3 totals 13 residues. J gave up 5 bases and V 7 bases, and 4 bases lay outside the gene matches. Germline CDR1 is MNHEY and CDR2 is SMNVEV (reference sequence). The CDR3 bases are TGTGCCAGCATGGGACAGGGGAAAACTGAAGCTTTCTTT. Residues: CASMGQGKTEAFF.